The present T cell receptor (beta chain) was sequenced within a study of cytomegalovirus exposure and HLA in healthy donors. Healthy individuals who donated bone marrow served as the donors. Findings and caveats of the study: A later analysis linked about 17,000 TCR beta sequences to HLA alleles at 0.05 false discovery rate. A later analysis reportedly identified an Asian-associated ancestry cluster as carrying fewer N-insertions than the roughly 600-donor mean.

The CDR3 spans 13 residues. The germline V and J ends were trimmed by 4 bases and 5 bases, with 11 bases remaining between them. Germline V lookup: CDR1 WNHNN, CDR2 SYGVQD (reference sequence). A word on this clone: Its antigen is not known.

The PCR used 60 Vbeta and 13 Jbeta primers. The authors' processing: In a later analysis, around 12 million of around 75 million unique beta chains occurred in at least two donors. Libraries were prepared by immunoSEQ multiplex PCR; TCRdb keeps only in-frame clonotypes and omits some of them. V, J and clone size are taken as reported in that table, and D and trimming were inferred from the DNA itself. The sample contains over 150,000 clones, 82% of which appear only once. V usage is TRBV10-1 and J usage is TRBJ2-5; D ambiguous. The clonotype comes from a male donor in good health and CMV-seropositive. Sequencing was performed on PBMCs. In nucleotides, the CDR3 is TGCGCCAGCAGTGGAGACTTCGCGGAGACCCAGTACTTC. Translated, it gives CASSGDFAETQYF.